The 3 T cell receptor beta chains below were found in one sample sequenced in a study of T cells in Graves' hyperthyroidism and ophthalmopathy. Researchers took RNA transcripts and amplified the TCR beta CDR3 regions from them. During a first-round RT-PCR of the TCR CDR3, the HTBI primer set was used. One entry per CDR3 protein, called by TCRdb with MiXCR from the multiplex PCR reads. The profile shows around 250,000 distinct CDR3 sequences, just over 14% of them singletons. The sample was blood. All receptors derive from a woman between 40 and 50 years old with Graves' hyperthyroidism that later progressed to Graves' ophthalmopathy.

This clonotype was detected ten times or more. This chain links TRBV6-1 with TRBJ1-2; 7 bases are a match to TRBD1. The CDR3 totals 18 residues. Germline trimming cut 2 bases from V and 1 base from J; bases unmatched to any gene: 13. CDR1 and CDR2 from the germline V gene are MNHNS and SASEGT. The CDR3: CASSERREGQTFNYGYTF. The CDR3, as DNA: TGTGCCAGCAGTGAAAGGCGGGAGGGACAGACCTTTAACTATGGCTACACCTTC.

Here the CDR3 reads CASRADVETQYF. CDR3 DNA sequence: TGTGCCAGCAGAGCCGACGTGGAGACCCAGTACTTC. The chain couples TRBV2 to TRBJ2-5; D remains unclear. The length of the CDR3 is 12 residues. Trimming left V 6 bases short and J 5 bases short, with 10 bases between. The V gene's germline CDR1 is SNHLY and CDR2 FYNNEI.

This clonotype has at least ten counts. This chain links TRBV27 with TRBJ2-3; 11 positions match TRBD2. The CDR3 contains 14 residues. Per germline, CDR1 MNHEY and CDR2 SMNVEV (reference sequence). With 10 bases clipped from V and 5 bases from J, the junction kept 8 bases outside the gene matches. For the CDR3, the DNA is TGTGCCACCCGCCTAGCGGGAGGCGTAGATACGCAGTATTTT. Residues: CATRLAGGVDTQYF.